The rows below give T cell receptor beta chains drawn from one sample of a study of monozygotic twins with cystic fibrosis. Only in-frame clones appear in the TCRdb table, and some are missing; sequencing was by immunoSEQ multiplex PCR. The data contain about 17,000 clones, about 96% of them seen just once; the ten biggest clones take up less than 0.8%. Material: blood. The receptors come from a girl under 10 years old with cystic fibrosis. Each CDR3 is given with its conserved first and last residue. The D gene is left open where the match is weak. Where a row states a size, it is once, few, many or the class of an expanded clone; other rows omit it.

D gene: .; clone size: .; J gene: TRBJ1-2; V gene: TRBV2; CDR3 DNA: TGTGCCAGCAGTGAACTAACAGGGATGAATGGCTACACCTTC; CDR3 protein: CASSELTGMNGYTF
D gene: TRBD2; clone size: once; J gene: TRBJ2-7; V gene: TRBV7-2; CDR3 DNA: TGTGCCAGCAGCTCATCGGCGGGGGGGAGGAGCGAGCAGTACTTC; CDR3 protein: CASSSSAGGRSEQYF
D gene: .; clone size: .; J gene: TRBJ2-7; V gene: TRBV7-6; CDR3 DNA: TGTGCCAGCAGCTTAAGTATGGGGTCCGGGGTCTACGAGCAGTACTTC; CDR3 protein: CASSLSMGSGVYEQYF
D gene: TRBD1; clone size: .; J gene: TRBJ2-2; V gene: TRBV11-2; CDR3 DNA: TGTGCCAGCAGCTTCGGACAGGGTTCCGGGGAGCTGTTTTTT; CDR3 protein: CASSFGQGSGELFF
D gene: .; clone size: .; J gene: TRBJ1-1; V gene: TRBV19; CDR3 DNA: TGTGCCAGTCGACGGGTCGTCATGAACACTGAAGCTTTCTTT; CDR3 protein: CASRRVVMNTEAFF
D gene: TRBD2; clone size: .; J gene: TRBJ2-5; V gene: TRBV11-2; CDR3 DNA: TGTGCCAGCAGCTTAGGTAGCGGGGGGGCCGAGACCCAGTACTTC; CDR3 protein: CASSLGSGGAETQYF
D gene: .; clone size: .; J gene: TRBJ2-7; V gene: TRBV5-1; CDR3 DNA: TGCGCCAGCAGGGACAACTCCTACGAGCAGTACTTC; CDR3 protein: CASRDNSYEQYF
D gene: .; clone size: .; J gene: TRBJ2-1; V gene: TRBV19; CDR3 DNA: TGTGCCAGTAGTACTAGAGTTGGGCAGTTCTTC; CDR3 protein: CASSTRVGQFF
D gene: .; clone size: .; J gene: TRBJ1-2; V gene: TRBV10-2; CDR3 DNA: TGCGCCAGCACCACAGGCGCTAACTATGGCTACACCTTC; CDR3 protein: CASTTGANYGYTF
D gene: TRBD1; clone size: .; J gene: TRBJ1-2; V gene: TRBV5-1; CDR3 DNA: TGCGCCAGCAGCTTGGTGGGGACAGGGGAATACAGTAACTATGGCTACACCTTC; CDR3 protein: CASSLVGTGEYSNYGYTF
D gene: .; clone size: .; J gene: TRBJ2-1; V gene: TRBV19; CDR3 DNA: TGTGCCAGTAGTATGTCGACTCGCTCCTACAATGAGCAGTTCTTC; CDR3 protein: CASSMSTRSYNEQFF
D gene: TRBD1; clone size: once; J gene: TRBJ2-1; V gene: TRBV5-1; CDR3 DNA: TGCGCCAGCAGACAGGGGAGAGAGAATGAGCAGTTCTTC; CDR3 protein: CASRQGRENEQFF
D gene: TRBD1; clone size: .; J gene: TRBJ1-2; V gene: TRBV9; CDR3 DNA: TGTGCCAGCAGCGTAGGACAGGGAGCTTATGGCTACACCTTC; CDR3 protein: CASSVGQGAYGYTF
D gene: TRBD2; clone size: .; J gene: TRBJ2-1; V gene: TRBV5-4; CDR3 DNA: TGTGCCAGCAGCCCTCAAGGAACTAGCGGTTACAATGAGCAGTTCTTC; CDR3 protein: CASSPQGTSGYNEQFF
D gene: .; clone size: .; J gene: TRBJ2-7; V gene: TRBV2; CDR3 DNA: TGTGCCAGCAGGATTTCGGGGGGCCTCAAGCAGTACTTC; CDR3 protein: CASRISGGLKQYF
D gene: .; clone size: .; J gene: TRBJ1-6; V gene: TRBV27; CDR3 DNA: TGTGCCAGCCAACCCAATTCACCCCTCCACTTT; CDR3 protein: CASQPNSPLHF
D gene: TRBD1; clone size: .; J gene: TRBJ1-1; V gene: TRBV27; CDR3 DNA: TGTGCCAGCAGCCCAAAGCAGGGGGCAGGCCTTATGAACACTGAAGCTTTCTTT; CDR3 protein: CASSPKQGAGLMNTEAFF
D gene: TRBD1; clone size: once; J gene: TRBJ1-4; V gene: TRBV30; CDR3 DNA: TGTGCCTGGGGCACAGGGGCTTACAATGAAAAACTGTTTTTT; CDR3 protein: CAWGTGAYNEKLFF
D gene: TRBD2; clone size: .; J gene: TRBJ2-3; V gene: TRBV27; CDR3 DNA: TGTGCCAGCCGGACTAGCGGGACAGATACGCAGTATTTT; CDR3 protein: CASRTSGTDTQYF
D gene: .; clone size: .; J gene: TRBJ1-1; V gene: TRBV7-2; CDR3 DNA: TGTGCCAGCAGCCTTTCACGGGTGCCGAACACTGAAGCTTTCTTT; CDR3 protein: CASSLSRVPNTEAFF
D gene: .; clone size: .; J gene: TRBJ1-5; V gene: TRBV5-6; CDR3 DNA: TGTGCCAGCAGCTTGGGTGGGTATCAGCCCCAGCATTTT; CDR3 protein: CASSLGGYQPQHF
D gene: TRBD1; clone size: .; J gene: TRBJ1-2; V gene: TRBV6-5; CDR3 DNA: TGTGCCAGCAGTTCCCCCGGGACAGCAACCTCCTATGGCTACACCTTC; CDR3 protein: CASSSPGTATSYGYTF
D gene: .; clone size: .; J gene: TRBJ1-4; V gene: TRBV19; CDR3 DNA: TGTGCCAGTAGTATCACCGTTGGGAGTCTTTCTTCTTTT; CDR3 protein: CASSITVGSLSSF
D gene: .; clone size: .; J gene: TRBJ2-5; V gene: TRBV4-3; CDR3 DNA: TGCGCCAGCAGCCAAGATCTCGCGGAGACCCAGTACTTC; CDR3 protein: CASSQDLAETQYF
D gene: .; clone size: .; J gene: TRBJ2-7; V gene: TRBV7-2; CDR3 DNA: TGTGCCAGCAGCTTAGTACCGGGCGGACTGGAGGAGCAGTACTTC; CDR3 protein: CASSLVPGGLEEQYF
D gene: TRBD1; clone size: .; J gene: TRBJ2-7; V gene: TRBV27; CDR3 DNA: TGTGCCAGCAGTTCCTTTCGGGACAGGGGCTACGAGCAGTACTTC; CDR3 protein: CASSSFRDRGYEQYF
D gene: .; clone size: .; J gene: TRBJ2-2; V gene: TRBV10-3; CDR3 DNA: TGTGCCATCAGTGAGCTTGAGACACAGGCCTCGAACACCGGGGAGCTGTTTTTT; CDR3 protein: CAISELETQASNTGELFF